This T cell receptor beta chain was sequenced for a study of Ad26.COV2.S vaccination and SARS-CoV-2 variants. Regarding treatment: about 20 received Ad26.COV2.S at low or high dose, single or two shots; about 5 received placebo; per-sample allocation not given. Collection of samples fell on day 63 after the first vaccine or placebo injection. Expression of Wuhan-strain SARS-CoV-2 spike came from the Ad26 vector that formed the vaccine. This clone was detected only a few times. The antigen remains undetermined. Trimming cost V 3 bases and J 4 bases, with 10 bases left between them. CDR1 is KGHSH and CDR2 is LQKENI in the germline V gene. The CDR3 has 14 residues. Study-wide results and caveats: Non-spike TCR breadth showed similarity between vaccine and placebo recipients.

Generated by immunoSEQ multiplex PCR, the TCRdb table keeps only in-frame clones and is missing some. The sample has roughly 500,000 clones; 89% are singletons. The rearrangement uses TRBV18 and TRBJ1-3; the D is unclear. This specimen was peripheral blood, taken in a trial of Ad26.COV2.S vaccine versus placebo. The TCR sequence derives from a person between 18 and 65 years old who received the Ad26.COV2.S COVID-19 vaccine or a placebo. This chain's CDR3 is CASSPSLRGNTIYF. The DNA of the CDR3 is TGTGCCAGCTCACCTTCTCTCAGGGGAAACACCATATATTTT.